The T cell receptor beta chain described here comes from a study of T cell responses to AZD1222 COVID-19 vaccine. Study results and limitations: Reportedly, nearly half the spike-specific TCRs target unmutated variant regions. Receipt of two AZD1222 doses was followed by a rise in Spike-specific TCR breadth and depth.

This CDR3 is built from 21 residues. Germline loops: CDR1 LNHDA, CDR2 SQIVND (reference sequence). V shed 5 bases, J shed 5 bases, and the junction held 25 bases outside the gene matches. As to this clone: Its antigen is not known.

The data were produced by immunoSEQ multiplex PCR, yet TCRdb's version contains in-frame clones alone and is incomplete. This table holds around 100,000 clones, 87% found once. Specimen: peripheral blood, collected on day 0 of MenACWY control vaccination. The V and J genes are TRBV19 and TRBJ2-5; 11 positions agree with TRBD2. This receptor was taken from an adult in good health. The CDR3 reads CASSAGPLRPTSGVFWETQYF. The DNA for the CDR3 is TGTGCCAGTAGTGCAGGACCGCTGCGTCCGACTAGCGGGGTCTTCTGGGAGACCCAGTACTTC. The whole variable domain, filled in from reference TRBV19 and TRBJ2-5, reads DGGITQSPKYLFRKEGQNVTLSCEQNLNHDAMYWYRQDPGQGLRLIYYSQIVNDFQKGDIAEGYSVSREKKESFPLTVTSAQKNPTAFYLCASSAGPLRPTSGVFWETQYFGPGTRLLVL.